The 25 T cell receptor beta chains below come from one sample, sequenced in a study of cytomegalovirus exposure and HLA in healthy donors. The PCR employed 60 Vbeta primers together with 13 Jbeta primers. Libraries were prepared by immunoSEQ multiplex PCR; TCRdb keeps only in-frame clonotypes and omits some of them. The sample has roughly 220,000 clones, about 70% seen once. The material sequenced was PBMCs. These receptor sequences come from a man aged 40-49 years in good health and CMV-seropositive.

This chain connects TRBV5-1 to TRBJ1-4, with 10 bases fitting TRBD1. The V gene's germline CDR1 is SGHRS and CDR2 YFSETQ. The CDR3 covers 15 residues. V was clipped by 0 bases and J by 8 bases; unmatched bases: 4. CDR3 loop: CASSLEGQGREKLFF. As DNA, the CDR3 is TGCGCCAGCAGCTTGGAGGGACAGGGGAGAGAAAAACTGTTTTTT.

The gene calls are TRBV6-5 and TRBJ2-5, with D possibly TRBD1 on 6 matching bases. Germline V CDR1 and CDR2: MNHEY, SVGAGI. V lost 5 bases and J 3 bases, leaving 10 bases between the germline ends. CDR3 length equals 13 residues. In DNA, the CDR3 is TGTGCCAGCAGTCTCCCAGGGGAAGAGACCCAGTACTTC. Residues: CASSLPGEETQYF.

The CDR3 region has the DNA TGTGCCAGCAGTGAACGGAGGCCGACCTCTGGAAACACCATATATTTT. This sequence encodes CASSERRPTSGNTIYF. The V call is TRBV2, the J call TRBJ1-3, with unresolved D. Germline CDR1 is SNHLY and CDR2 is FYNNEI. Trimming left V 2 bases short and J 0 bases short, with 11 bases between. The CDR3 is 16 amino acids.

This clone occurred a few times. CDR3 sequence reads: CASSLVMAGSGNTIYF. The DNA of the CDR3 is TGCGCCAGCAGCTTGGTAATGGCAGGGTCTGGAAACACCATATATTTT. The J gene is TRBJ1-3, the V gene TRBV5-1, with D possibly being TRBD1 (5 bases). The length of the CDR3 is 16 residues. Germline CDR1 and CDR2: SGHRS and YFSETQ. Trimming cost V 0 bases and J 1 base, with 11 bases left between them.

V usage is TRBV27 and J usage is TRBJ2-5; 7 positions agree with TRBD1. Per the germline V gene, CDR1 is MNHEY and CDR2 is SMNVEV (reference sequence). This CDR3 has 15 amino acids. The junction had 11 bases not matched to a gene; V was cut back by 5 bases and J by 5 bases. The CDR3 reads CASSVNRGSAETQYF. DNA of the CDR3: TGTGCCAGCAGTGTGAACAGGGGATCCGCGGAGACCCAGTACTTC.

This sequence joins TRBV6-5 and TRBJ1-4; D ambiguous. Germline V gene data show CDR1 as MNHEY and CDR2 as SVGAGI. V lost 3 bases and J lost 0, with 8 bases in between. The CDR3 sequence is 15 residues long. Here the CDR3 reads CASSYRGATNEKLFF. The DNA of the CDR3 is TGTGCCAGCAGTTATCGCGGGGCAACTAATGAAAAACTGTTTTTT.

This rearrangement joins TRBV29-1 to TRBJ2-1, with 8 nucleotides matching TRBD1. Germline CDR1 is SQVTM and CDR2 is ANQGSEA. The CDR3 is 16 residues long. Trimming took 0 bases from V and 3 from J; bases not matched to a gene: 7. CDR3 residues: CSVEEGAGGIYNEQFF. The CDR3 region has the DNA TGCAGCGTTGAAGAAGGAGCAGGGGGCATCTACAATGAGCAGTTCTTC.

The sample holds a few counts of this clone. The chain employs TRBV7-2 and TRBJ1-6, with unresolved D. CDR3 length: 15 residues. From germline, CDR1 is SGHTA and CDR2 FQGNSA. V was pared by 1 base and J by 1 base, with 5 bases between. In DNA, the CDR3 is TGTGCCAGCAGCTTAGACAGATCCTATAATTCACCCCTCCACTTT. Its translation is CASSLDRSYNSPLHF.

CDR3 region: CASSDTPGWVPGNTIYF. CDR3 sequence (DNA): TGTGCCAGCAGTGATACCCCAGGGTGGGTTCCCGGAAACACCATATATTTT. This sequence joins TRBV25-1 and TRBJ1-3, with D tentatively TRBD1 (5 bases). Trimming pared 3 bases from V and 4 bases from J, leaving 19 bases between. This CDR3 spans 17 amino acids. Per germline, CDR1 MGHDK and CDR2 SYGVNS.

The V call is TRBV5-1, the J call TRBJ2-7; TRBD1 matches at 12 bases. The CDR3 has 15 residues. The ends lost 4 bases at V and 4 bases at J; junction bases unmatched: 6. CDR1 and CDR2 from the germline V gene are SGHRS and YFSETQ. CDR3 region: CASSRGTGGGYEQYF. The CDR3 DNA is TGCGCCAGCAGCCGCGGGACAGGGGGCGGGTACGAGCAGTACTTC.

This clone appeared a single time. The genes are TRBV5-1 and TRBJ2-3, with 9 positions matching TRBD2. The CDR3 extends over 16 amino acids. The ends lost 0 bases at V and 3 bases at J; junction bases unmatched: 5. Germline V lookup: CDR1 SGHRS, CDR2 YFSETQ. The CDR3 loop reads CASSLGGLAGTDTQYF. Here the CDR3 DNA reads TGCGCCAGCAGCTTGGGCGGGCTAGCGGGGACAGATACGCAGTATTTT.

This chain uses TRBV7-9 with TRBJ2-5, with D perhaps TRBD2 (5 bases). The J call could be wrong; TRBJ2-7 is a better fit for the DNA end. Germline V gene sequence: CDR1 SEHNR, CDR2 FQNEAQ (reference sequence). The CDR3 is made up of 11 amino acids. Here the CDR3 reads CASTRGYEQYF. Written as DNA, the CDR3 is TGTGCCAGCACCCGAGGGTACGAGCAGTACTTC.

The CDR3 bases are TGCAGTGCCTCCGGTCCCCACGAGCAGTACTTC. This encodes CSASGPHEQYF. This chain connects TRBV20-1 to TRBJ2-7; the D is unclear. The V end lost 6 bases, the J end lost 5 bases, and 11 bases lay between the germline ends. The CDR3 has 11 residues. Germline CDR1 DFQATT, CDR2 SNEGSKA (reference sequence).

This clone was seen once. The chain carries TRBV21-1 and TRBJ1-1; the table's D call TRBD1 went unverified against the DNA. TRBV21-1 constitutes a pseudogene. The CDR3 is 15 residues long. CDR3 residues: CASSNRTGENTEAFF. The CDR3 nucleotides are TGTGCCAGCAGCAACAGGACAGGGGAGAACACTGAAGCTTTCTTT.

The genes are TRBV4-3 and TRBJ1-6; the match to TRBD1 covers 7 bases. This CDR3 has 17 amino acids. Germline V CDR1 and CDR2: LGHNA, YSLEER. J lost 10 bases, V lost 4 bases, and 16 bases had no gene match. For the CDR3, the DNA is TGCGCCAGCAGCCCTAGCCAACCCCCAGGGGGTGAATCACCCCTCCACTTT. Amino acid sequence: CASSPSQPPGGESPLHF.

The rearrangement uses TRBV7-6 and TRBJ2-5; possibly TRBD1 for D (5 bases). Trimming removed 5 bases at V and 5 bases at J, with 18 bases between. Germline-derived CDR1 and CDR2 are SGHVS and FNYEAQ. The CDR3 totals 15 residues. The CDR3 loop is CASSHWQGTGETQYF. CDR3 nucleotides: TGTGCCAGCAGCCACTGGCAGGGCACTGGGGAGACCCAGTACTTC.

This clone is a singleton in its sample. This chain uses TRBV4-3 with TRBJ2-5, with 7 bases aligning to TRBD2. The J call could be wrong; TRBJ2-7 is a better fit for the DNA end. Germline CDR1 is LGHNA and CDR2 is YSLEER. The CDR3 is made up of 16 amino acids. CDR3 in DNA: TGCGCCAGCAGCCAAGACGGAGCGGGAAGCTCCTACGAGCAGTACTTC. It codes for CASSQDGAGSSYEQYF.

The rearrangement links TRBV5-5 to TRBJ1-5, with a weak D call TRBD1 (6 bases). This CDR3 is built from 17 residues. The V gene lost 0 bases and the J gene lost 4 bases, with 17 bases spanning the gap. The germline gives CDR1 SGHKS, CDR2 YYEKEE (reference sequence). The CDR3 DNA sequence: TGTGCCAGCAGCTTGGCCATCATTGGACAGTTTAATCAGCCCCAGCATTTT. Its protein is CASSLAIIGQFNQPQHF.

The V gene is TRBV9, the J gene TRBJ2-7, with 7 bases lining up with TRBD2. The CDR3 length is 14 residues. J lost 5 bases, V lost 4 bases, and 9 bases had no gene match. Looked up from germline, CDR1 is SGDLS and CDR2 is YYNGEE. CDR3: CASSPSSGVHEQYF. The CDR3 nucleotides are TGTGCCAGCAGCCCGTCTAGCGGCGTACACGAGCAGTACTTC.

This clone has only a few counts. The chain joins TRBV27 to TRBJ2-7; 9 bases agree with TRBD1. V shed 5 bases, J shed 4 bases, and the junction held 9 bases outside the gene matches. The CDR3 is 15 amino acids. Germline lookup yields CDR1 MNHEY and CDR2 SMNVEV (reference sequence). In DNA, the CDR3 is TGTGCCAGCAGTATTATTGGGACAGGGTATTACGAGCAGTACTTC. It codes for CASSIIGTGYYEQYF.

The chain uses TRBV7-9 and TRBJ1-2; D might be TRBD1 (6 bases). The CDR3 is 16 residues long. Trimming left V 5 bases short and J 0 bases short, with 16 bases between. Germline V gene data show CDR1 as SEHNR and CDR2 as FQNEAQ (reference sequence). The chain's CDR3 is CASSRTQGMSNYGYTF. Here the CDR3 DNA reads TGTGCCAGCAGCCGAACCCAGGGGATGTCTAACTATGGCTACACCTTC.

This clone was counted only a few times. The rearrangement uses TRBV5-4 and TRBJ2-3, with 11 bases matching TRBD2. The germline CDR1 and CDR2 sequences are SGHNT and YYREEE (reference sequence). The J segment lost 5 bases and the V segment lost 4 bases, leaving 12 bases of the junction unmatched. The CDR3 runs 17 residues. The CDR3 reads CASSPPGTSGGRDTQYF. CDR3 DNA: TGTGCCAGCAGCCCCCCAGGGACTAGCGGAGGAAGAGATACGCAGTATTTT.

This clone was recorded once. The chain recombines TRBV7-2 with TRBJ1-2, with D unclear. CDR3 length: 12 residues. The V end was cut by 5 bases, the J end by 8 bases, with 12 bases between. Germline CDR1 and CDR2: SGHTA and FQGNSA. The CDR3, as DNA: TGTGCCAGCAGCAGGAGGGAGTGGGGCTACACCTTC. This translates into CASSRREWGYTF. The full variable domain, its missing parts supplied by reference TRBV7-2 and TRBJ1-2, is GAGVSQSPSNKVTEKGKDVELRCDPISGHTALYWYRQSLGQGLEFLIYFQGNSAPDKSGLPSDRFSAERTGGSVSTLTIQRTQQEDSAVYLCASSRREWGYTFGSGTRLTVV.

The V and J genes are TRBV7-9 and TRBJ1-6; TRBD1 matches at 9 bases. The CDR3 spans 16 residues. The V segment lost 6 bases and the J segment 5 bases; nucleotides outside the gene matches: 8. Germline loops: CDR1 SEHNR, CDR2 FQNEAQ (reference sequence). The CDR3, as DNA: TGTGCCAGCAGGAAAATCGACAGGGGGGATAATTCACCCCTCCACTTT. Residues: CASRKIDRGDNSPLHF.

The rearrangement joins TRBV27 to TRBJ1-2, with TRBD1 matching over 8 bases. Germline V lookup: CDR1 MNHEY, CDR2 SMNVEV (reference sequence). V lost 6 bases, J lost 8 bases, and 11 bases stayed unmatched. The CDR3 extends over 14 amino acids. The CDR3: CASSQRTGQVGYTF. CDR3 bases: TGTGCCAGCAGCCAGAGGACAGGGCAGGTCGGCTACACCTTC.